Listed here are 6 T cell receptor beta chains from one sample, sequenced in a study of cytomegalovirus exposure and HLA in healthy donors. Both 60 Vbeta primers and 13 Jbeta primers went into the PCR. Using immunoSEQ multiplex PCR, the repertoire was profiled, and TCRdb retains in-frame clones only, with some absent. The sample consists of approximately 75,000 clones, around 64% of them appearing once. Sequenced: PBMCs. These receptor sequences come from a man aged 35-49 years in good health and CMV-seropositive.

The chain is built from TRBV7-2 and TRBJ1-1; D unclear. Trimming stripped 6 bases from V and 3 bases from J, with 17 bases between. This CDR3 contains 15 residues. The germline V gene encodes CDR1 SGHTA and CDR2 FQGNSA. The CDR3 DNA follows: TGTGCCAGCAGTCAAGCTCCGGGGTGGCACACTGAAGCTTTCTTT. This translates into CASSQAPGWHTEAFF.

This clone was found a few times. The chain carries TRBV10-3 and TRBJ1-1, with unresolved D. The CDR3 has 14 residues. The germline gives CDR1 ENHRY, CDR2 SYGVKD. V lost 4 bases, J lost 0 bases, and 9 bases lay in between. The CDR3 DNA reads TGTGCCATCAGTGGAGGGCAGCTGAACACTGAAGCTTTCTTT. This sequence encodes CAISGGQLNTEAFF.

This rearrangement joins TRBV4-1 to TRBJ2-2, with unresolved D. CDR3 size: 14 residues. The germline gives CDR1 MGHRA, CDR2 YSYEKL. V was cut by 5 bases and J by 1 base, with 8 bases left in between. The CDR3 coding sequence is TGCGCCAGCAGCTATACAAGGAACACCGGGGAGCTGTTTTTT. As protein: CASSYTRNTGELFF.

J is TRBJ1-2 and V is TRBV5-4; D is perhaps TRBD1 (6 bases). The CDR3 loop spans 14 amino acids. Trimming took 0 bases from V and 5 from J, leaving 11 bases between them. The germline gives CDR1 SGHNT, CDR2 YYREEE (reference sequence). The CDR3 protein is CASSLALTGYGYTF. CDR3 DNA: TGTGCCAGCAGCTTGGCCCTAACAGGGTATGGCTACACCTTC. The full variable domain, rest sourced from reference TRBV5-4 and TRBJ1-2, is ETGVTQSPTHLIKTRGQQVTLRCSSQSGHNTVSWYQQALGQGPQFIFQYYREEENGRGNFPPRFSGLQFPNYSSELNVNALELDDSALYLCASSLALTGYGYTFGSGTRLTVV.

The chain uses TRBV2 and TRBJ2-1; 7 bases line up with TRBD2. Looked up from germline, CDR1 is SNHLY and CDR2 is FYNNEI. The J segment lost 10 bases and the V segment lost 7 bases, leaving 4 bases of the junction unmatched. CDR3 length equals 11 residues. The CDR3, as DNA: TGTGCCAGCATGAAGACTAGCGAGCAGTTCTTC. This sequence encodes CASMKTSEQFF.

The rearrangement links TRBV6-1 to TRBJ2-2, with D perhaps TRBD2 (5 bases). The CDR3 spans 16 residues. V lost 0 bases to trimming and J lost 3 bases, with 11 bases between them. Germline lookup yields CDR1 MNHNS and CDR2 SASEGT. The CDR3 region is CASSEAETIYTGELFF. The DNA of the CDR3 is TGTGCCAGCAGTGAAGCGGAGACTATCTACACCGGGGAGCTGTTTTTT.